The rows below give T cell receptor beta chains drawn from one sample of a study of CD8+ T cells in alopecia areata. Repertoires were generated with immunoSEQ multiplex PCR, while TCRdb's copy carries only in-frame clones and drops some. Of about 180,000 clones in the sample, 65% to 75% were seen once. The sequencing here drew on CD8+ T cells sorted from blood, taken at week 0. The receptors originated from a human donor with alopecia areata. Both conserved end residues are part of each CDR3. Each record gives: D gene, J gene, clone size, V gene, CDR3 protein, CDR3 DNA. A D gene is named only where the DNA matches it firmly. Part of the rows lack a size; the others show once, few, many or a class for expanded clones.

D: .
J: TRBJ1-1
size: .
V: TRBV5-6
CDR3: CASSFGNTEAFF
DNA: TGTGCCAGCAGCTTCGGGAACACTGAAGCTTTCTTT

D: TRBD2
J: TRBJ2-5
size: few
V: TRBV15
CDR3: CATIPTIGREAEETQYF
DNA: TGTGCCACCATACCGACTATCGGGAGGGAAGCCGAAGAGACCCAGTACTTC

D: .
J: TRBJ2-2
size: .
V: TRBV6-5
CDR3: CASSYSRGAGELFF
DNA: TGTGCCAGCAGTTACTCGAGGGGGGCCGGGGAGCTGTTTTTT

D: TRBD2
J: TRBJ2-3
size: .
V: TRBV7-9
CDR3: CADASGGSQDTQYF
DNA: TGTGCAGACGCTAGCGGGGGGTCACAAGATACGCAGTATTTT

D: .
J: TRBJ1-2
size: .
V: TRBV6-4
CDR3: CASSDSTGYTF
DNA: TGTGCCAGCAGTGACTCTACTGGCTACACCTTC

D: TRBD1
J: TRBJ2-1
size: .
V: TRBV30
CDR3: CAWSYGTGIYNEQFF
DNA: TGTGCCTGGAGCTACGGGACAGGGATCTACAATGAGCAGTTCTTC

D: .
J: TRBJ2-1
size: .
V: TRBV27
CDR3: CASGTGSYNEQFF
DNA: TGTGCCAGCGGAACGGGGTCCTACAATGAGCAGTTCTTC

D: .
J: TRBJ2-2
size: .
V: TRBV4-1
CDR3: CASSQVGVAGELFF
DNA: TGCGCCAGCAGCCAAGTCGGGGTGGCCGGGGAGCTGTTTTTT

D: .
J: TRBJ2-7
size: .
V: TRBV2
CDR3: CASGGTPYEQYF
DNA: TGTGCCAGCGGGGGGACTCCCTACGAGCAGTACTTC

D: TRBD1
J: TRBJ1-6
size: .
V: TRBV27
CDR3: CASSGDSDNSPLHF
DNA: TGTGCCAGCAGTGGGGACAGTGATAATTCACCCCTCCACTTT

D: TRBD1
J: TRBJ2-7
size: once
V: TRBV5-1
CDR3: CASTGQGYEQYF
DNA: TGCGCCAGCACCGGACAGGGCTACGAGCAGTACTTC

D: .
J: TRBJ2-6
size: few
V: TRBV27
CDR3: CASSQGGGTSGANVLTF
DNA: TGTGCCAGCAGTCAAGGGGGAGGTACCTCTGGGGCCAACGTCCTGACTTTC

D: .
J: TRBJ2-5
size: .
V: TRBV30
CDR3: CAWEQTGGGETQYF
DNA: TGTGCCTGGGAACAAACAGGGGGGGGAGAGACCCAGTACTTC

D: .
J: TRBJ2-7
size: .
V: TRBV10-3
CDR3: CATREAYEQYF
DNA: TGTGCCACGAGGGAAGCCTACGAGCAGTACTTC

D: TRBD1
J: TRBJ1-1
size: few
V: TRBV29-1
CDR3: CSVEDRTGGMNTEAFF
DNA: TGCAGCGTTGAAGATCGTACAGGGGGAATGAACACTGAAGCTTTCTTT

D: .
J: TRBJ1-5
size: once
V: TRBV4-2
CDR3: CASSPSAGPTQGQPQHF
DNA: TGTGCCAGCAGCCCCTCGGCAGGGCCCACCCAAGGGCAGCCCCAGCATTTT

D: .
J: TRBJ2-1
size: few
V: TRBV7-2
CDR3: CASNEIPRRMGYNEQFF
DNA: TGTGCCAGCAACGAGATACCGAGGAGGATGGGCTACAATGAGCAGTTCTTC

D: .
J: TRBJ1-5
size: few
V: TRBV7-6
CDR3: CASSLAPGWSNQPQHF
DNA: TGTGCCAGCAGCTTAGCGCCGGGGTGGAGCAATCAGCCCCAGCATTTT

D: TRBD1
J: TRBJ2-7
size: .
V: TRBV9
CDR3: CASSAQTGGPDSYEQYF
DNA: TGTGCCAGCAGCGCCCAGACAGGGGGCCCCGACTCCTACGAGCAGTACTTC

D: .
J: TRBJ1-2
size: .
V: TRBV11-2
CDR3: CASSLVGGRVDGYTF
DNA: TGTGCCAGCAGCTTAGTTGGGGGGCGCGTTGATGGCTACACCTTC

D: TRBD2
J: TRBJ2-7
size: .
V: TRBV27
CDR3: CASSTSGYEQYF
DNA: TGTGCCAGCAGTACTAGCGGGTACGAGCAGTACTTC

D: .
J: TRBJ1-5
size: few
V: TRBV30
CDR3: CAWSSGKQGNQPQHF
DNA: TGTGCCTGGAGCTCGGGAAAGCAGGGAAATCAGCCCCAGCATTTT

D: .
J: TRBJ2-2
size: .
V: TRBV2
CDR3: CASSRPYTGELFF
DNA: TGTGCCAGCAGTCGTCCGTACACCGGGGAGCTGTTTTTT

D: .
J: TRBJ1-2
size: .
V: TRBV19
CDR3: CASSPGTSYGYTF
DNA: TGTGCCAGTAGTCCCGGGACAAGCTATGGCTACACCTTC

D: .
J: TRBJ2-2
size: few
V: TRBV29-1
CDR3: CSVEDSRAGELFF
DNA: TGCAGCGTTGAGGACAGTAGGGCCGGGGAGCTGTTTTTT

D: .
J: TRBJ2-3
size: .
V: TRBV7-9
CDR3: CASKSTDTQYF
DNA: TGTGCCAGCAAAAGCACAGATACGCAGTATTTT

D: .
J: TRBJ2-7
size: .
V: TRBV13
CDR3: CASSRGNYEQYF
DNA: TGTGCCAGCAGCAGGGGGAACTACGAGCAGTACTTC

D: .
J: TRBJ2-7
size: .
V: TRBV29-1
CDR3: CSFSTGTYEQYF
DNA: TGCAGCTTTAGTACAGGGACCTACGAGCAGTACTTC

D: TRBD2
J: TRBJ2-3
size: .
V: TRBV11-2
CDR3: CASRLAGGTDTQYF
DNA: TGTGCCAGCAGATTAGCGGGGGGGACAGATACGCAGTATTTT

D: TRBD2
J: TRBJ2-1
size: .
V: TRBV25-1
CDR3: CASSDGGGANEQFF
DNA: TGTGCCAGCAGTGATGGCGGGGGGGCCAATGAGCAGTTCTTC

D: TRBD1
J: TRBJ1-2
size: .
V: TRBV5-1
CDR3: CASSFSHFNRDRGHGYTF
DNA: TGCGCCAGCAGCTTTTCGCATTTCAACCGGGACAGGGGCCATGGCTACACCTTC

D: .
J: TRBJ2-3
size: few
V: TRBV2
CDR3: CASRETDTQYF
DNA: TGTGCCAGCAGGGAAACAGATACGCAGTATTTT

D: .
J: TRBJ2-1
size: .
V: TRBV5-1
CDR3: CASGREKYNEQFF
DNA: TGCGCCAGCGGCCGGGAGAAATACAATGAGCAGTTCTTC

D: .
J: TRBJ2-5
size: .
V: TRBV15
CDR3: CATSRDITLQETQYF
DNA: TGTGCCACCAGCAGAGATATCACTCTACAAGAGACCCAGTACTTC

D: TRBD1
J: TRBJ1-1
size: .
V: TRBV11-2
CDR3: CASSTQGGTEAFF
DNA: TGTGCCAGCAGTACCCAGGGGGGCACTGAAGCTTTCTTT

D: .
J: TRBJ2-7
size: .
V: TRBV5-6
CDR3: CASSLRTYEQYF
DNA: TGTGCCAGCAGCCTCCGGACCTACGAGCAGTACTTC

D: .
J: TRBJ2-1
size: .
V: TRBV14
CDR3: CASSHPDSNYNEQFF
DNA: TGTGCCAGCAGCCATCCGGACAGCAATTACAATGAGCAGTTCTTC

D: .
J: TRBJ2-3
size: .
V: TRBV5-1
CDR3: CASRGDTQYF
DNA: TGCGCCAGCAGGGGAGATACGCAGTATTTT

D: .
J: TRBJ2-5
size: few
V: TRBV7-2
CDR3: CASSLEGAGRIQETQYF
DNA: TGTGCCAGCAGCTTAGAAGGAGCAGGGCGTATCCAAGAGACCCAGTACTTC

D: TRBD1
J: TRBJ2-7
size: few
V: TRBV30
CDR3: CAWSGTERLTGGSYEQYF
DNA: TGTGCCTGGAGCGGGACCGAAAGATTGACAGGGGGGAGCTACGAGCAGTACTTC

D: .
J: TRBJ2-7
size: .
V: TRBV25-1
CDR3: CASIDSNYEQYF
DNA: TGTGCCAGCATCGACAGCAACTACGAGCAGTACTTC

D: .
J: TRBJ2-3
size: .
V: TRBV4-1
CDR3: CASSQDRGSTDTQYF
DNA: TGCGCCAGCAGCCAAGACAGGGGTAGCACAGATACGCAGTATTTT

D: TRBD1
J: TRBJ1-5
size: few
V: TRBV4-1
CDR3: CASSQAERDSIQPQHF
DNA: TGCGCCAGCAGCCAAGCCGAACGGGACAGCATCCAGCCCCAGCATTTT

D: .
J: TRBJ2-1
size: .
V: TRBV7-9
CDR3: CASSQATLDGYYNEQFF
DNA: TGTGCCAGCAGCCAAGCAACCCTTGACGGATACTACAATGAGCAGTTCTTC

D: .
J: TRBJ1-1
size: .
V: TRBV7-9
CDR3: CASSPGPPAFF
DNA: TGTGCCAGCAGCCCCGGACCCCCGGCTTTCTTT

D: .
J: TRBJ1-2
size: .
V: TRBV29-1
CDR3: CSVPTSLQAGPIGYTF
DNA: TGCAGCGTTCCCACCTCCCTCCAGGCAGGCCCCATCGGCTACACCTTC

D: .
J: TRBJ1-3
size: .
V: TRBV29-1
CDR3: CSVAASGNTIYF
DNA: TGCAGCGTGGCCGCGTCTGGAAACACCATATATTTT

D: .
J: TRBJ2-7
size: .
V: TRBV6-5
CDR3: CASSYRANYEQYF
DNA: TGTGCCAGCAGTTACAGGGCCAACTACGAGCAGTACTTC

D: .
J: TRBJ2-7
size: .
V: TRBV4-2
CDR3: CASSQAGDEQYF
DNA: TGTGCCAGCAGCCAAGCTGGGGACGAGCAGTACTTC

D: TRBD1
J: TRBJ2-2
size: .
V: TRBV19
CDR3: CASTRPTGQINTGELFF
DNA: TGTGCCAGTACCAGACCTACGGGACAGATAAACACCGGGGAGCTGTTTTTT

D: .
J: TRBJ2-3
size: .
V: TRBV19
CDR3: CASGQRPTQYF
DNA: TGTGCCAGTGGCCAAAGGCCGACGCAGTATTTT

D: .
J: TRBJ1-4
size: few
V: TRBV7-9
CDR3: CASSQLGADEKLFF
DNA: TGTGCCAGCAGCCAACTGGGGGCGGATGAAAAACTGTTTTTT

D: .
J: TRBJ2-1
size: .
V: TRBV27
CDR3: CASSSGGASQFF
DNA: TGTGCCAGCAGTTCTGGGGGGGCTAGTCAGTTCTTC

D: .
J: TRBJ2-2
size: .
V: TRBV7-2
CDR3: CASSLRLGELFF
DNA: TGTGCCAGCAGCTTAAGGCTCGGGGAGCTGTTTTTT

D: TRBD1
J: TRBJ2-7
size: .
V: TRBV27
CDR3: CASRGTGGNYEQYF
DNA: TGTGCCAGCAGAGGGACAGGGGGAAACTACGAGCAGTACTTC

D: .
J: TRBJ2-1
size: once
V: TRBV7-9
CDR3: CASSYPNEQFF
DNA: TGTGCCAGCAGTTATCCCAATGAGCAGTTCTTC

D: .
J: TRBJ1-2
size: few
V: TRBV6-6
CDR3: CASQYREGMSNYGYTF
DNA: TGTGCCAGCCAGTACAGGGAGGGGATGTCTAACTATGGCTACACCTTC

D: .
J: TRBJ2-7
size: .
V: TRBV18
CDR3: CASSPGGITYEQYF
DNA: TGTGCCAGCTCACCAGGGGGTATCACCTACGAGCAGTACTTC

D: .
J: TRBJ2-5
size: few
V: TRBV14
CDR3: CASSQQGGETQYF
DNA: TGTGCCAGCAGCCAGCAGGGGGGAGAGACCCAGTACTTC